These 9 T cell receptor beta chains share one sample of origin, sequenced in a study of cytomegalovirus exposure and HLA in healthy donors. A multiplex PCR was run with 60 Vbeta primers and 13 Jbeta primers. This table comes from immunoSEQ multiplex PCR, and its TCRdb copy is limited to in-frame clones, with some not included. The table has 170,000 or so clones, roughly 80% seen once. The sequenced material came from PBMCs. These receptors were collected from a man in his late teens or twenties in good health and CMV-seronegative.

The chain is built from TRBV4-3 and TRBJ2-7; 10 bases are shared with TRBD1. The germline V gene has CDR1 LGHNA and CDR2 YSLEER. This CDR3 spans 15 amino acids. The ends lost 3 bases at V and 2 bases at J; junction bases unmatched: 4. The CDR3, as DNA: TGCGCCAGCAGCCATAGGGACAGGGGTCCCTACGAGCAGTACTTC. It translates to CASSHRDRGPYEQYF.

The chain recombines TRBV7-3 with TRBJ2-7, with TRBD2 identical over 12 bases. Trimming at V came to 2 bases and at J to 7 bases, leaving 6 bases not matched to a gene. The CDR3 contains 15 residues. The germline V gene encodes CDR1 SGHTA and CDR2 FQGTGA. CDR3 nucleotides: TGTGCCAGCAGCTTAGGTCTAGCGGGAGGGGGGGAGCAGTACTTC. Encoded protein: CASSLGLAGGGEQYF.

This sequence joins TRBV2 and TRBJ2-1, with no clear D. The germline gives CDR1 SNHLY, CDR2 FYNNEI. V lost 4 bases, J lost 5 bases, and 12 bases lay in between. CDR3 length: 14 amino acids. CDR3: CASSGGIGNNEQFF. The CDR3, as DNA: TGTGCCAGCAGTGGAGGAATTGGTAACAATGAGCAGTTCTTC.

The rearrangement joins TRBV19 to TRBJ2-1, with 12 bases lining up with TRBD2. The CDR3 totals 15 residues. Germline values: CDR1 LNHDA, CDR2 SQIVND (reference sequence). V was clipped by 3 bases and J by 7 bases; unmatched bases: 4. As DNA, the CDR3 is TGTGCCAGTAGTATGACTAGCGGGAGAGGGAATGAGCAGTTCTTC. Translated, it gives CASSMTSGRGNEQFF. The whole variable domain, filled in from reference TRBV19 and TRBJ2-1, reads DGGITQSPKYLFRKEGQNVTLSCEQNLNHDAMYWYRQDPGQGLRLIYYSQIVNDFQKGDIAEGYSVSREKKESFPLTVTSAQKNPTAFYLCASSMTSGRGNEQFFGPGTRLTVL.

This chain's CDR3 is CASSLNPVLNEKLFF. The CDR3 nucleotides are TGTGCCAGCAGCCTAAACCCGGTTCTTAATGAAAAACTGTTTTTT. The rearrangement links TRBV6-6 to TRBJ1-4, with unresolved D. The CDR3 contains 15 residues. V shed 6 bases and J shed 4 bases, with 15 bases lying between them. The germline CDR1 and CDR2 sequences are MNHNY and SVGAGI (reference sequence).

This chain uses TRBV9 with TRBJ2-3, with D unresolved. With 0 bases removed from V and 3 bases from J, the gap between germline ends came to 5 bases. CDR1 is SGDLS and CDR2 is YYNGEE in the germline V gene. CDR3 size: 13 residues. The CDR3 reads CASSVDFTDTQYF. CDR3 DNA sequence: TGTGCCAGCAGCGTAGACTTTACAGATACGCAGTATTTT. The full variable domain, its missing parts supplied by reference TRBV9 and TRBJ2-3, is DSGVTQTPKHLITATGQRVTLRCSPRSGDLSVYWYQQSLDQGLQFLIQYYNGEERAKGNILERFSAQQFPDLHSELNLSSLELGDSALYFCASSVDFTDTQYFGPGTRLTVL.

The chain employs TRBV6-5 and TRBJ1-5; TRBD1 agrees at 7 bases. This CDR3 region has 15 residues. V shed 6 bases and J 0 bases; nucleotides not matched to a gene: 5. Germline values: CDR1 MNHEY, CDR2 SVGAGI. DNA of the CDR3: TGTGCCAGCAGCCGGGGACAGTATAGCAATCAGCCCCAGCATTTT. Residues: CASSRGQYSNQPQHF.

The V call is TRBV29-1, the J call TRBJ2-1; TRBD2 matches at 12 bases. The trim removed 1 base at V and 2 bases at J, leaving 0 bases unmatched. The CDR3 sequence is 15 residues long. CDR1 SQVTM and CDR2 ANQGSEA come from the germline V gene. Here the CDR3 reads CSVEGLAGAYNEQFF. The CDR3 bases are TGCAGCGTTGAAGGACTAGCGGGAGCCTACAATGAGCAGTTCTTC.

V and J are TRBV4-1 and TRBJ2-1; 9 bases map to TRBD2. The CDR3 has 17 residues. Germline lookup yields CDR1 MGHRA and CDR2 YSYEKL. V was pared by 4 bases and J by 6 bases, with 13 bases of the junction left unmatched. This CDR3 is CASSLTAPLAGINEQFF. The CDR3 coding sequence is TGCGCCAGCAGCCTCACCGCCCCCCTAGCGGGGATCAATGAGCAGTTCTTC.